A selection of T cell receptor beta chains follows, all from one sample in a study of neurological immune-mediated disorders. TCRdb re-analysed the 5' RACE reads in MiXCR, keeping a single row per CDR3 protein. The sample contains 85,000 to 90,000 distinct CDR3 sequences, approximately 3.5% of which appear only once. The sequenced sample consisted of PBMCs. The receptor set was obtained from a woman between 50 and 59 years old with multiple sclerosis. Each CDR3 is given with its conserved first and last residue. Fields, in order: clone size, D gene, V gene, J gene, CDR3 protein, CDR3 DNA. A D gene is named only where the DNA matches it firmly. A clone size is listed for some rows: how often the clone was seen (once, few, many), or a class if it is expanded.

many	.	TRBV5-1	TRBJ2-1	CASSLESGQQTNEQFF	TGCGCCAGCAGCTTAGAAAGTGGACAGCAGACCAATGAGCAGTTCTTC
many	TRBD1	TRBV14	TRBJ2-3	CASSPGFRGRADTQYF	TGTGCCAGCAGCCCAGGATTCAGGGGGCGGGCAGATACGCAGTATTTT
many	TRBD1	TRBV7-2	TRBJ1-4	CASSRNSRGHNEKLFF	TGTGCCAGCAGCCGTAACTCCAGGGGGCATAATGAAAAACTGTTTTTT
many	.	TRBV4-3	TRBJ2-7	CASSVRQAYTYEQYF	TGCGCCAGCAGCGTCAGACAGGCATACACCTACGAGCAGTACTTC
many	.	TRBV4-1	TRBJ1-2	CASSQDLGRGGYGYTF	TGCGCCAGCAGCCAAGATTTAGGCCGCGGAGGATATGGCTACACCTTC
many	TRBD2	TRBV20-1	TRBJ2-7	CSARGLAGGHSYEQYF	TGCAGTGCTAGAGGACTAGCGGGGGGACACTCCTACGAGCAGTACTTC
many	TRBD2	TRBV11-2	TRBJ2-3	CASSPPPGLAARGQYF	TGTGCCAGCAGCCCACCCCCGGGACTAGCCGCCCGTGGGCAGTATTTT
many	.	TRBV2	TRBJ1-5	CASSMDRKFSNQPQHF	TGTGCCAGCAGTATGGACAGAAAATTTAGCAATCAGCCCCAGCATTTT
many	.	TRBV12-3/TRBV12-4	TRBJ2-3	CASSFSVVDTQYF	TGTGCCAGCAGTTTTAGTGTCGTAGATACGCAGTATTTT
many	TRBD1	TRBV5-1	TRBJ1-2	CASSSEGAFGYTF	TGCGCCAGCAGCTCCGAGGGGGCCTTTGGCTACACCTTC
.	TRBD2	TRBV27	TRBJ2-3	CASSSLPFSGGATDTQYF	TGTGCCAGCAGTTCACTCCCCTTTAGCGGGGGGGCGACAGATACGCAGTATTTT
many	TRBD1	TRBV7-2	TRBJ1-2	CASSLQGAVGYTF	TGTGCCAGCAGCCTCCAGGGGGCGGTTGGCTACACCTTC
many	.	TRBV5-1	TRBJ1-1	CASSGWGRDTEAFF	TGCGCCAGCAGCGGATGGGGCAGGGACACTGAAGCTTTCTTT
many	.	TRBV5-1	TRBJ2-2	CASSLEPGGSHGELFF	TGCGCCAGCAGCTTGGAACCAGGCGGGTCACACGGGGAGCTGTTTTTT
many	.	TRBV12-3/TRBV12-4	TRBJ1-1	CASRLQGPMNTEAFF	TGTGCCAGCAGGCTACAGGGACCCATGAACACTGAAGCTTTCTTT
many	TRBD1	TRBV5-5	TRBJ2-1	CASSPGTGGNSYNEQFF	TGTGCCAGCAGCCCCGGGACAGGGGGAAACTCCTACAATGAGCAGTTCTTC
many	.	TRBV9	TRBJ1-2	CASSTRDSYYGYTF	TGTGCCAGCAGCACCCGCGATAGCTACTATGGCTACACCTTC
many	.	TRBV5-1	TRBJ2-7	CASSLVSASAYEQYF	TGCGCCAGCAGCTTGGTTAGTGCCAGTGCCTACGAGCAGTACTTC
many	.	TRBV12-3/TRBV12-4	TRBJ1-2	CASSSQQGNRYTF	TGTGCCAGCAGTTCACAACAGGGTAATCGCTACACCTTC
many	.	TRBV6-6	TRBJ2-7	CASIEGGGSPYEQYF	TGTGCCAGCATCGAAGGAGGGGGGTCCCCCTACGAGCAGTACTTC
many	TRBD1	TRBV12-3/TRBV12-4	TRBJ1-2	CASRTQGSGYTF	TGTGCCAGCAGGACACAGGGGAGCGGCTACACCTTC
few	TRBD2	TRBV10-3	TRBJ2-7	CAITRLAGDYEQYF	TGTGCCATCACCAGACTAGCGGGGGATTACGAGCAGTACTTC
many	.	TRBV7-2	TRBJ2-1	CASRPGSSSYNEQFF	TGTGCCAGCAGGCCCGGGTCGAGCTCCTACAATGAGCAGTTCTTC
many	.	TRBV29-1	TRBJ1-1	CSVGRHMNTEAFF	TGCAGCGTTGGCAGACACATGAACACTGAAGCTTTCTTT
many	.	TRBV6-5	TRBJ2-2	CARLFYGSNTGELFF	TGTGCCAGACTATTCTACGGTTCGAACACCGGGGAGCTGTTTTTT
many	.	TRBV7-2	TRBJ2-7	CASSHMRGAKNYEQYF	TGTGCCAGCAGCCATATGAGGGGGGCCAAAAACTACGAGCAGTACTTC
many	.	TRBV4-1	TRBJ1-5	CASSQERGRDQPQHF	TGCGCCAGCAGCCAAGAAAGGGGACGGGATCAGCCCCAGCATTTT
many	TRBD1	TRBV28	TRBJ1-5	CASSLSGQANQPQHF	TGTGCCAGCAGTTTGTCCGGACAGGCCAATCAGCCCCAGCATTTT
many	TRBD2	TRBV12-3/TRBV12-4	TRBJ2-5	CASSPPGGGGETQYF	TGTGCCAGCAGCCCGCCAGGCGGGGGTGGAGAGACCCAGTACTTC
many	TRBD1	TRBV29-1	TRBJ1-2	CSVEVGTGGTYGYTF	TGCAGCGTTGAGGTTGGGACAGGGGGCACCTATGGCTACACCTTC
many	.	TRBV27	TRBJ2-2	CASSLRHSTGELFF	TGTGCCAGCAGTTTAAGACATTCCACCGGGGAGCTGTTTTTT
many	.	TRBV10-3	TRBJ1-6	CAINTGNSPLHF	TGTGCCATCAATACAGGGAATTCACCCCTCCACTTT
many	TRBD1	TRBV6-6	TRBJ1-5	CASSHGTGGNNQPQHF	TGTGCCAGCAGTCACGGGACAGGGGGAAACAATCAGCCCCAGCATTTT
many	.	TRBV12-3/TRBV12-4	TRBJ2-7	CASTSSSVYEQYF	TGTGCCAGCACCTCATCTAGCGTCTACGAGCAGTACTTC
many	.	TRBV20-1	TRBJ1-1	CSARALDLPLTEAFF	TGCAGTGCTAGGGCGTTGGACCTCCCGTTGACTGAAGCTTTCTTT
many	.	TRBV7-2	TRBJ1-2	CASSRRDGFGYTF	TGTGCCAGCAGCCGGAGGGACGGCTTTGGCTACACCTTC
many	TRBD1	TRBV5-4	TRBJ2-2	CASSATGQGNTGELFF	TGTGCCAGCAGCGCTACGGGACAGGGGAACACCGGGGAGCTGTTTTTT
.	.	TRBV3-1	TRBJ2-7	CASSQVGINEQYF	TGTGCCAGCAGCCAAGTTGGGATCAACGAGCAGTACTTC
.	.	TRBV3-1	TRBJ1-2	CASSQDGGLDGYTF	TGTGCCAGCAGCCAAGATGGGGGGTTAGATGGCTACACCTTC
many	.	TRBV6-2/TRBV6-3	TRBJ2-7	CASRGIGYSLISYEQYF	TGTGCCAGCAGAGGGATCGGGTACAGTTTGATTTCTTACGAGCAGTACTTC
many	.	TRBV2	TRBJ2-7	CASSEIGREAYEQYF	TGTGCCAGCAGTGAGATTGGCAGGGAGGCCTACGAGCAGTACTTC
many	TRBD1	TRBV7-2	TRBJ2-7	CASRRDRAYEQYF	TGTGCCAGCCGCCGGGACAGGGCCTACGAGCAGTACTTC
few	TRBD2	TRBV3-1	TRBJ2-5	CASSQDYGLAGGETQYF	TGTGCCAGCAGCCAAGACTACGGACTAGCGGGGGGAGAGACCCAGTACTTC
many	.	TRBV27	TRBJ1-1	CASSFMRSGAGAFF	TGTGCCAGCAGTTTTATGAGGTCAGGAGCAGGAGCTTTCTTT
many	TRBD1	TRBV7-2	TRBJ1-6	CASSRGTGGSYNSPLHF	TGTGCCAGCAGCAGAGGGACAGGGGGCTCCTATAATTCACCCCTCCACTTT
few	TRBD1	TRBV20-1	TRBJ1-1	CSAVKQGTEAFF	TGCAGTGCTGTCAAACAGGGGACTGAAGCTTTCTTT
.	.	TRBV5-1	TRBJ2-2	CASSGWDVTGELFF	TGCGCCAGCAGCGGATGGGACGTCACCGGGGAGCTGTTTTTT
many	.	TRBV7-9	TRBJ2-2	CASSPPSQSEGAGELFF	TGTGCCAGCAGCCCACCCAGCCAGAGCGAGGGGGCCGGGGAGCTGTTTTTT
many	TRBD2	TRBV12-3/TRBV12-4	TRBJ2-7	CASSKGLAGTYEQYF	TGTGCCAGCAGCAAGGGACTAGCGGGGACCTACGAGCAGTACTTC
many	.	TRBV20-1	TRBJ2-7	CSAREGRRAGEQYF	TGCAGTGCTAGAGAGGGACGCCGGGCGGGGGAGCAGTACTTC
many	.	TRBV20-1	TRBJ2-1	CSARSGRTWNEQFF	TGCAGTGCTCGTTCGGGACGAACCTGGAATGAGCAGTTCTTC
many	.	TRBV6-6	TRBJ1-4	CASSPREKLFF	TGTGCCAGCAGTCCCCGTGAAAAACTGTTTTTT